This note documents a single T cell receptor beta chain sequence. Its target is not known. TCRdb's table, derived via immunoSEQ multiplex PCR, lists solely in-frame clones and lacks some. Among some 2 million clones listed, 85% to 95% were seen once. The data derive from a study of shared clonotypes between healthy human individuals. In the study overall: Per-donor plates numbered three CD4 naive, three CD4 memory, two CD8 naive and one CD8 memory. Study conclusions and caveats: Against clonotypes common to all four donors, non-shared ones had lower generation probabilities.

Memory CD4+ cells were the fraction left after CD45RA+ naive selection. The sequence derives from a man between 18 and 29 years old in good health. The source material was naive CD4+ T cells sorted from blood. The subset here: CD45RA+ positively selected.

CDR3 residues: CASSFAAWGNQPQHF. CDR3 bases: TGTGCCAGCAGTTTCGCGGCTTGGGGCAATCAGCCCCAGCATTTT. V and J are TRBV28 and TRBJ1-5, with D unresolved. The CDR3 length is 15 residues. Germline CDR1 and CDR2: MDHEN and SYDVKM. Trimming removed 3 bases at V and 2 bases at J, with 11 bases between.